The T cell receptor beta chain described here comes from a study of blood T cell repertoires in COVID-19. Study in general: PBMCs, B-cell-depleted T cells, or T cells provided the cDNA or gDNA that made up the material.

The table came from immunoSEQ multiplex PCR; TCRdb's copy has only in-frame clones and leaves some out. The sample contains roughly 250,000 clones, about 88% of which appear only once. The sequence came from a woman aged 40 to 50 who had recovered from COVID-19. The specimen sequenced was peripheral blood.

The CDR3 is CASSQAGSGQGSNQPQHF. In DNA form, the CDR3 reads TGTGCCAGCAGCCAAGCTGGGTCGGGACAGGGTAGCAATCAGCCCCAGCATTTT. The chain combines TRBV3-1 (or the pseudogene TRBV3-2) with TRBJ1-5; 9 nucleotides agree with TRBD1. The J segment lost 0 bases and the V segment lost 1 base, leaving 7 bases of the junction unmatched. The CDR3 totals 18 residues. Germline V gives CDR1 LGHDT, CDR2 YNNKEL (reference sequence).